Following are 9 T cell receptor beta chains from one sample sequenced in a study of human thymus T cells (TCRdb year 2020). The library was produced with the immunoSEQ multiplex PCR assay. In its TCRdb copy, this immuneACCESS table keeps in-frame sequences only and misses some clones. Where compared with another copy, unresolved V genes explain less than half of these, and the others have no known cause. For this sample the table gives tens of thousands of clones, of which more than 85% were detected only once. The ten largest clonotypes hold roughly 0.16% of the sample. Sequencing input: blood. These receptors originate from a girl in the first two years of life with a congenital heart defect but otherwise immunologically healthy.

CDR3 sequence: CASSPQAHQPQHF. The DNA of the CDR3 is TGTGCCAGCAGCCCACAGGCCCACCAGCCCCAGCATTTT. The gene calls are TRBV7-2 and TRBJ1-5; tentatively, D is TRBD1 (5 bases). The V and J ends lost 5 bases and 7 bases respectively, with 12 bases between them. The CDR3 is 13 amino acids. Germline CDR1 SGHTA, CDR2 FQGNSA.

The CDR3 region is CASSLIARWPDTEAFF. CDR3 DNA: TGTGCCAGCAGCTTAATCGCCCGGTGGCCAGACACTGAAGCTTTCTTT. The genes are TRBV9 and TRBJ1-1; D remains unclear. The CDR3 totals 16 residues. The V and J ends lost 4 bases and 3 bases respectively, with 19 bases between them. Germline V gene data show CDR1 as SGDLS and CDR2 as YYNGEE.

This chain uses TRBV4-2 with TRBJ2-7; D is possibly TRBD2 (6 bases). Trimming left V 0 bases short and J 0 bases short, with 12 bases between. The CDR3 loop spans 16 amino acids. Germline lookup yields CDR1 LGHNA and CDR2 YNFKEQ. As DNA, the CDR3 is TGTGCCAGCAGCCAAGATGACCGGACTACCTCCTACGAGCAGTACTTC. Its protein product is CASSQDDRTTSYEQYF.

The chain employs TRBV7-2 and TRBJ1-5; D possibly corresponds to TRBD1 (5 bases). Trimming took off 3 bases at V and 0 bases at J, with 12 bases between the two ends. Germline loops: CDR1 SGHTA, CDR2 FQGNSA. This CDR3 has 16 residues. CDR3: CASSLTSGYSNQPQHF. CDR3 sequence (DNA): TGTGCCAGCAGCTTGACTTCAGGGTATAGCAATCAGCCCCAGCATTTT.

This rearrangement joins TRBV7-2 to TRBJ2-7; a weak D match, TRBD1 (6 bases). The CDR3 length is 13 residues. Trimming cost V 8 bases and J 7 bases, with 18 bases left between them. CDR1 SGHTA and CDR2 FQGNSA come from the germline V gene. In nucleotides, the CDR3 is TGTGCCAGCCTGGGGCAGACTCAGGGGGAGCAGTACTTC. Its protein is CASLGQTQGEQYF.

This chain's CDR3 is CSVSSGQTNEQFF. In nucleotides, the CDR3 is TGCAGCGTTTCCAGCGGTCAGACTAATGAGCAGTTCTTC. The chain links TRBV29-1 to TRBJ2-1, with a possible D match to TRBD2 (5 bases). There are 13 residues in the CDR3. Per the germline V gene, CDR1 is SQVTM and CDR2 is ANQGSEA. Deletions cut 5 bases from V and 7 bases from J, with 15 bases between.

The V and J genes are TRBV5-1 and TRBJ2-3, with 7 bases that match TRBD1. The V segment lost 0 bases and the J segment 4 bases; nucleotides outside the gene matches: 2. CDR1 and CDR2 from the germline V gene are SGHRS and YFSETQ. This CDR3 comprises 14 residues. The CDR3 coding sequence is TGCGCCAGCAGCTTGGGACAGGGTGCAGATACGCAGTATTTT. Encoded protein: CASSLGQGADTQYF.

This clone occurred a few times. CDR3 DNA sequence: TGCGCCAGCAGCTCCGAGGCTAGCACAGATACGCAGTATTTT. Translating gives CASSSEASTDTQYF. J is TRBJ2-3 and V is TRBV5-1; D is unclear. The V gene's germline CDR1 is SGHRS and CDR2 YFSETQ. CDR3 length: 14 amino acids. V lost 3 bases and J 0 bases, leaving 8 bases between the germline ends.

This rearrangement joins TRBV5-6 to TRBJ2-6, with D maybe TRBD1 (6 bases). V dropped 3 bases and J dropped 0 bases, with 10 bases sitting between them. Germline assignment: CDR1 SGHDT and CDR2 YYEEEE. There are 16 residues in the CDR3. CDR3 sequence: CASSWTAFSGANVLTF. CDR3 sequence (DNA): TGTGCCAGCAGCTGGACAGCCTTCTCTGGGGCCAACGTCCTGACTTTC.